This T cell receptor (beta chain) comes out of a study of cytomegalovirus exposure and HLA in healthy donors. About the study: There were roughly 80 million unique TCRs (from HLA-typed donors) in an early data release.

Study results and caveats: Most TCR sequences were uncommon, yet certain public TCRs appeared in many donors.

The CDR3 has 13 amino acids. Per the germline V gene, CDR1 is MGHDK and CDR2 is SYGVNS. Trimming removed 7 bases from V and 8 bases from J; junction bases left unmatched: 8. With 60 Vbeta and 13 Jbeta primers, the PCR was carried out. Only in-frame clones appear in the TCRdb table, and some are missing; sequencing was by immunoSEQ multiplex PCR. The table includes 120,000 to 150,000 clones, almost 80% detected once. Of note for this clone: Its antigen is not identified.

This TCR was recovered from a woman aged 40 to 50 in good health and CMV-seropositive. The chain combines TRBV25-1 with TRBJ1-1; 9 bases are shared with TRBD1. The sample comprised PBMCs. The CDR3 loop is CASTGQGPTEAFF. The CDR3 DNA is TGTGCCAGCACCGGACAGGGGCCGACCGAAGCTTTCTTT.